This T cell receptor beta chain is from a study of T cell clones after liver transplantation. At the level of the study: Pre-transplant mixed lymphocyte reactions yielded third-party-reactive TCRbeta sequences as comparators for graft-donor-reactive sequences. HCV positivity affected three of eight recipients; the rest lacked autoimmune or viral indications.

CDR3 length equals 12 residues. V was trimmed by 3 bases and J by 5 bases, leaving 10 bases between them. Germline CDR1 reads SQVTM; CDR2 reads ANQGSEA. This clone was seen a handful of times. The antigen remains unidentified. Thawed unstimulated PBMCs were FACS-sorted by CD3, CD4 and CD8 into two populations. The protocol was immunoSEQ multiplex PCR, while the TCRdb copy is restricted to in-frame clones and leaves out a portion. This sample carries 50,000 or so clones, approximately 71% of them seen once, and the ten largest clones take 9.9%. Whole-study findings and limits: Conclusions were preliminary, with small, heterogeneous patient groups.

The TCR sequence derives from a human patient who received a liver transplant. Some T cells may be the graft donor's. V and J are TRBV29-1 and TRBJ2-5; D not resolved. The starting material was CD4+ T cells from blood, obtained around 4.5 years after liver transplant. The CDR3 is CSVERLGETQYF. Written as DNA, the CDR3 is TGCAGCGTTGAGCGCCTGGGGGAGACCCAGTACTTC.